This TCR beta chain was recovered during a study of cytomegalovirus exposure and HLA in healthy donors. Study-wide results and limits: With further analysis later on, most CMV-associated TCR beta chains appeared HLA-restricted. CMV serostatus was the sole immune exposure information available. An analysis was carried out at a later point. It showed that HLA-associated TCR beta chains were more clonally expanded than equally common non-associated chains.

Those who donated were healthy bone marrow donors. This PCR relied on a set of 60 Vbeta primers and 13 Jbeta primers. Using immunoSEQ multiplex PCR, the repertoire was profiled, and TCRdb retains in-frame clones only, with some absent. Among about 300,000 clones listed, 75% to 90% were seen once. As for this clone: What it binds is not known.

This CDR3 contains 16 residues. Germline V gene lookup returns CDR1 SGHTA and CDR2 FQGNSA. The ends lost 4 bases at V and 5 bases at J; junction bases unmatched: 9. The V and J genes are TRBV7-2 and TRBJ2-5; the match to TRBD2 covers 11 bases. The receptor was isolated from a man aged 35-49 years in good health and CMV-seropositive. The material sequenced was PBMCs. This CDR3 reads CASSSGLAGGGETQYF. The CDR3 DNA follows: TGTGCCAGCAGCTCCGGACTAGCGGGTGGGGGGGAGACCCAGTACTTC. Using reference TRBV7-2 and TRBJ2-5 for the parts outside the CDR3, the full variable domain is GAGVSQSPSNKVTEKGKDVELRCDPISGHTALYWYRQSLGQGLEFLIYFQGNSAPDKSGLPSDRFSAERTGGSVSTLTIQRTQQEDSAVYLCASSSGLAGGGETQYFGPGTRLLVL.